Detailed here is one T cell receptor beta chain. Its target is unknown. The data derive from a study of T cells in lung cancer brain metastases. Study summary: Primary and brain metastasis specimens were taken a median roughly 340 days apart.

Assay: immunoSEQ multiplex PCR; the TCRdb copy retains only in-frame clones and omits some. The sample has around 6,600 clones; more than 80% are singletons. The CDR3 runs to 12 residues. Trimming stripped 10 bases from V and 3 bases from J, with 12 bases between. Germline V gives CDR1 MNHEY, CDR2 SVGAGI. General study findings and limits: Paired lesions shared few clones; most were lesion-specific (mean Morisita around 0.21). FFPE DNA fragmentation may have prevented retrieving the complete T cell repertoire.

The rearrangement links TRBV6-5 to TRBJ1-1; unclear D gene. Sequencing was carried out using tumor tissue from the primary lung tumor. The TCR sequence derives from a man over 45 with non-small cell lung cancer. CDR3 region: CATKELDTEAFF. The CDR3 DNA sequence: TGTGCCACGAAAGAACTGGACACTGAAGCTTTCTTT.